The entry below describes one TCR beta chain. Antigen specificity is unknown. Method: immunoSEQ multiplex PCR; TCRdb's copy keeps in-frame clones and lacks some. The sample lists about 14,000 clones, around 84% occurring once. CDR1 and CDR2 (germline): SGHRS, YFSETQ. V was trimmed by 3 bases and J by 1 base, leaving 11 bases between them. CDR3 length: 14 amino acids. The data belong to a study of PD-1 blockade in classical Hodgkin lymphoma. Whole-study results and caveats: Healthy donors were reported to have higher baseline TCR diversity than newly diagnosed patients. With respect to the repertoire differences, their causes, possibly disease activity or prior therapy, remain undefined.

Time point defined: newly diagnosed, previously untreated cHL patient sample. By magnetic negative selection, CD4+ T cells were purified from thawed PBMCs. Peripheral samples used as comparators were newly diagnosed, untreated classical Hodgkin lymphoma PBMCs. This receptor was obtained from a human donor with classical Hodgkin lymphoma. The sequencing sample was made of CD4+ T cells from blood. The V gene is TRBV5-1, the J gene TRBJ2-7, with a tentative D call TRBD1 (6 bases). DNA for the CDR3: TGCGCCAGCAGCTACTTGACAGGTTCCTACGAGCAGTACTTC. This encodes CASSYLTGSYEQYF.